One TCR beta chain is described in this entry. The antigen this receptor binds is unknown. No much larger clonotype is one base removed from it; base qualities were not supplied. Genomic DNA was extracted with the Qiagen DNeasy kit from unsorted PBMCs and from negatively selected CD4+ and CD8+ fractions. Amplification of TCR beta CDR3 regions was done by immunoSEQ multiplex PCR with primers that anneal to V and J segments. A synthetic immune receptor repertoire was used to minimize amplification bias, and any remaining bias was removed computationally after sequencing. In the authors' own workflow: Custom Python scripts were used to quantify repertoire diversity as the Shannon entropy index. Unsorted, CD4+ and CD8+ repertoires were analyzed separately, except for combined analyses in which CD4+ and CD8+ sequences were merged in silico. Clonal expansion was defined as a frequency increase of at least 2-fold after treatment compared with C1D1, and clones undetected at baseline were assigned a pseudocount of 0.5. Clones with 0 or 1 copy at C1D1 were classified as singleton clones, and clones with 2 or more copies were classified as non-singleton clones. Clones expanded in unsorted samples were labelled as CD4+, CD8+ or unknown by matching protein sequences in sorted samples from the same patient. Wilcoxon tests were applied to paired samples to test diversity changes from C1D1 to C4D1. As stored in TCRdb, this immuneACCESS dataset retains in-frame rearrangements with V and J assigned. A fraction of the clones does not appear; measured against another copy, unresolved V genes explain less than half of the discrepancy, and the remainder lacks a known reason. V and J calls and clone size are copied from that table; D and trimming were computed from the DNA. The sample has about 99,000 clones on record, roughly 80% of them singletons. Clones ranked in the top ten supply approximately 15% of the sample.

Read against the paper, the sample's time point label means: cycle 2 day 1 (C2D1) of nivolumab. All trial patients had relapsed after autologous stem cell transplantation, with cohorts A, B and C differing in prior brentuximab vedotin exposure. The trial cohort comprised 56 patients with relapsed/refractory classical Hodgkin lymphoma whose best overall responses were complete response, partial response or progressive disease. Trial patients were treated with single-agent nivolumab in the multi-cohort phase II CheckMate 205 trial. An independent review committee assessed best overall response by applying the 2007 International Working Group response criteria. Trial PBMCs were collected just before the start of nivolumab (C1D1) and during therapy at cycle 2 day 1 and cycle 4 day 1. Peripheral blood was collected in 8 mL Vacutainer Cell Preparation Tubes, from which PBMCs were isolated by centrifugation and then cryopreserved.

This sample is drawn from a study of PD-1 blockade in classical Hodgkin lymphoma (dated by TCRdb to 2019 to 2021). Regarding the study in general: Nivolumab dosing was 3 mg/kg intravenously every 2 weeks, continuing until either disease progression or unacceptable toxicity. A peripheral blood immune signature of response to PD-1 blockade in classical Hodgkin lymphoma was defined using TCR beta sequencing and CyTOF.

The CDR3 spans 15 residues, from the cysteine through the phenylalanine. Kept here is only the CDR3 DNA, which spans 45 bases and is read in frame from base 1. The V end gives up 1 base and the J end 3 bases, leaving 6 bases in the junction not matched to a gene. The germline V gene specifies SGHAT as CDR1 and FQNNGV as CDR2. The paper's findings and limits, for the study overall: The study covered only a single clinical trial cohort, and the causes of the repertoire differences, possibly disease activity or prior therapy, were still not defined. A significant rise by C4D1 was seen in CD4+ but not CD8+ TCR diversity (p=0.0027 vs p=0.16), with the rise being most apparent in complete responders (p=0.02). Trial patients achieving complete response had baseline diversity similar to newly diagnosed patients, whereas partial responders and progressors had significantly lower diversity. Lower diversity was observed in patients in whom nivolumab was started less than 1 year after ASCT, and these patients were excluded from later analyses so that confounding by immune reconstitution would be avoided. Baseline TCR diversity was reported as lower in newly diagnosed patients than in healthy donors, and lower still in relapsed/refractory patients.

The receptor chain draws on TRBV11-2 and TRBJ2-7; TRBD1 lines up with 7 middle nucleotides. The sequencing here drew on peripheral blood mononuclear cells (PBMCs), taken before the second cycle of nivolumab. The sequence came from a human donor with classical Hodgkin lymphoma. CDR3 protein: CASSLATGSNYEQYF. The sequence in DNA is TGTGCCAGCAGCTTAGCGACAGGGTCAAACTACGAGCAGTACTTC. Full variable domain (CDR3 extended with the reference TRBV11-2 and TRBJ2-7 proteins): EAGVAQSPRYKIIEKRQSVAFWCNPISGHATLYWYQQILGQGPKLLIQFQNNGVVDDSQLPKDRFSAERLKGVDSTLKIQPAKLEDSAVYLCASSLATGSNYEQYFGPGTRLTVT.